This T cell receptor (beta chain) is drawn from a study of identical twins. This clonotype was seen many times. Trimming cost V 7 bases and J 0 bases; bases outside gene matches: 8. The CDR3 consists of 17 residues. MiXCR was run by TCRdb on the 5' RACE reads, yielding one entry per CDR3 protein. Among about 700,000 distinct CDR3 sequences listed, around 6% were seen once. The rearrangement uses TRBV12-3 or TRBV12-4 and TRBJ1-3; 11 positions match TRBD1. The sample comprised naive T cells sorted from blood. The clonotype originates from a man younger than 35 in good health. CDR3 nucleotides: TGTGCCAGCACCTTAGCCGGGACAGGGGGCTCTGGAAACACCATATATTTT. This translates into CASTLAGTGGSGNTIYF.